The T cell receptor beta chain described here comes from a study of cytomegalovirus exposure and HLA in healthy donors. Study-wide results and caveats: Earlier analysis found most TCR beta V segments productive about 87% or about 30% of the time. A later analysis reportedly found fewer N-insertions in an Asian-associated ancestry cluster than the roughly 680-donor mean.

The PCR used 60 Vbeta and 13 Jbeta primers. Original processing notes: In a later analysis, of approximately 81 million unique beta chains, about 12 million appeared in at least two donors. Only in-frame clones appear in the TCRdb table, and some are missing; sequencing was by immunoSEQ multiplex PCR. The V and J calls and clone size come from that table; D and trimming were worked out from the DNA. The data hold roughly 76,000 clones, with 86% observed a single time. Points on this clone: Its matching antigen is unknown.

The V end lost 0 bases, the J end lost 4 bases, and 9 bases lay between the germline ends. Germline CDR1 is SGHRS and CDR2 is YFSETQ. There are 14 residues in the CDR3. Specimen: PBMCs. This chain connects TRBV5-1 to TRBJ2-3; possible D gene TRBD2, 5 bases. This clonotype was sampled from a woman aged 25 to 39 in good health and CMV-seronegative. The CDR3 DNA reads TGCGCCAGCAGCTTGGTGAAGGAGGCAGATACGCAGTATTTT. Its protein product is CASSLVKEADTQYF.